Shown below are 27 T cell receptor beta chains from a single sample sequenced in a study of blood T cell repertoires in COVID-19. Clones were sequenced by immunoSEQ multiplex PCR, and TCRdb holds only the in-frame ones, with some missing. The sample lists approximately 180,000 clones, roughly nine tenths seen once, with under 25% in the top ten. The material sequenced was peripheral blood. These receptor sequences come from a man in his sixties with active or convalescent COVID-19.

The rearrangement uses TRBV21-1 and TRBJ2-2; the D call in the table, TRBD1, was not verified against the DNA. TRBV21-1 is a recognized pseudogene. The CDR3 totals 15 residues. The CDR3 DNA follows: TGTGCCAGCAGCAAAGCGGTCAGGGGGATCGGGGAGCTGTTTTTT. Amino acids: CASSKAVRGIGELFF.

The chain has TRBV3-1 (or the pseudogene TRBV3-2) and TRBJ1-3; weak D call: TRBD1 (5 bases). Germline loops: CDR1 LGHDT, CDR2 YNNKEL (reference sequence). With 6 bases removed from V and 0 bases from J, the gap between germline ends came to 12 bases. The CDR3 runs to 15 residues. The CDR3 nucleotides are TGTGCCAGCAGACCCCGACAGTTCTCTGGAAACACCATATATTTT. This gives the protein CASRPRQFSGNTIYF.

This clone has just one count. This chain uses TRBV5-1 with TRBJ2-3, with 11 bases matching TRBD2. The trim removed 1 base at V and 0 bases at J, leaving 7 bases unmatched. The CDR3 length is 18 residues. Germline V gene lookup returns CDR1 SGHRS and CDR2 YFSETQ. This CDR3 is CASSLLPSGGTSTDTQYF. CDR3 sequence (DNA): TGCGCCAGCAGCTTGCTGCCTAGCGGGGGGACTAGCACAGATACGCAGTATTTT.

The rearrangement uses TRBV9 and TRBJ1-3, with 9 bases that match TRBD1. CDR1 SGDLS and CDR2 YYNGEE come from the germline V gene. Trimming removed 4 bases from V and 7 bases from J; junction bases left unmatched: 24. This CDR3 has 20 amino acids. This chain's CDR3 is CASSPYIGRGDRESLNTIYF. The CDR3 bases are TGTGCCAGCAGCCCATATATAGGGAGGGGGGACAGGGAAAGTCTGAACACCATATATTTT. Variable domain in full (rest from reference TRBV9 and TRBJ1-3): DSGVTQTPKHLITATGQRVTLRCSPRSGDLSVYWYQQSLDQGLQFLIQYYNGEERAKGNILERFSAQQFPDLHSELNLSSLELGDSALYFCASSPYIGRGDRESLNTIYFGEGSWLTVV.

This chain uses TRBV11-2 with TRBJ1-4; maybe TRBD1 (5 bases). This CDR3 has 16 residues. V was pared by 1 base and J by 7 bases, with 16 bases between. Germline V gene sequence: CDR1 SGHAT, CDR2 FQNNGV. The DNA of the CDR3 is TGTGCCAGCAGCTTAGGCCACCGGGGGTCGGGTGAAAAACTGTTTTTT. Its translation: CASSLGHRGSGEKLFF.

DNA of the CDR3: TGTGCCAGCAGTTTGGTACAGGGGGATGGCTACACCTTC. This encodes CASSLVQGDGYTF. J is TRBJ1-2 and V is TRBV12-3 or TRBV12-4; TRBD1 matches 8 bases. The CDR3 sequence is 13 residues long. With 3 bases clipped from V and 6 bases from J, the junction kept 3 bases outside the gene matches.

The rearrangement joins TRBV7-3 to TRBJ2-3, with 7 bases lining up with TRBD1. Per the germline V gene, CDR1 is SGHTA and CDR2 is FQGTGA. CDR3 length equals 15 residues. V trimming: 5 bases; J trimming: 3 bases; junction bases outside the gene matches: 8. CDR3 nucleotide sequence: TGTGCCAGCAGCCACAGGGACAGACAGACAGATACGCAGTATTTT. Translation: CASSHRDRQTDTQYF.

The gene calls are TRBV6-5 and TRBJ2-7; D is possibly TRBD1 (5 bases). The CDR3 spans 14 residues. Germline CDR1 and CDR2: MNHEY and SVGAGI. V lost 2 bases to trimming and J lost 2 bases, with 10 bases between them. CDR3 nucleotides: TGTGCCAGCAGTTACGCGCAGGGTCCCTACGAGCAGTACTTC. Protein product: CASSYAQGPYEQYF.

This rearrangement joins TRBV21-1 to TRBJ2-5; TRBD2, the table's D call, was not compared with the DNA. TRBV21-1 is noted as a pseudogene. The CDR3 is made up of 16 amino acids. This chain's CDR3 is CASSKGCGGSWETQYF. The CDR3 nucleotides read TGTGCCAGCAGCAAAGGATGCGGAGGATCTTGGGAGACCCAGTACTTC.

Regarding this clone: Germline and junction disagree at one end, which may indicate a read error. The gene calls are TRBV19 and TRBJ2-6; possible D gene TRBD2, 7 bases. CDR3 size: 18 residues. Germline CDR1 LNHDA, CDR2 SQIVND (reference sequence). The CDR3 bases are TGTGCCACCTACTCACCGGGGGGCTCTGGCTCTGGTGCCAACGTCCTGACTTTC. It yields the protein CATYSPGGSGSGANVLTF.

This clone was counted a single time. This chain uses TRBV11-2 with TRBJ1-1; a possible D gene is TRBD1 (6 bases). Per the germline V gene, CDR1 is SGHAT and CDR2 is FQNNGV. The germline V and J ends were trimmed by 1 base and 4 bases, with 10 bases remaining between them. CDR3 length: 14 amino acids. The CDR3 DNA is TGTGCCAGCAGCTTAGCCCAGGGGACCACTGAAGCTTTCTTT. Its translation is CASSLAQGTTEAFF.

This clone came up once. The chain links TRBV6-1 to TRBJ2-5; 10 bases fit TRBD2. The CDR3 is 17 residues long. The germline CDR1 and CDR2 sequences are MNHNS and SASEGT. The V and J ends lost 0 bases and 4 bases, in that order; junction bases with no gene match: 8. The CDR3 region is CASSEALRLAGAETQYF. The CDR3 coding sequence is TGTGCCAGCAGTGAAGCGCTAAGACTAGCGGGTGCAGAGACCCAGTACTTC.

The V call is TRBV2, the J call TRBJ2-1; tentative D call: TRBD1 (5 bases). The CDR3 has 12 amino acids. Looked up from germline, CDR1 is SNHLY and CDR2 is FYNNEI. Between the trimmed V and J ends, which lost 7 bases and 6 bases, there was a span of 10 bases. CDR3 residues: CASKRQGNEQFF. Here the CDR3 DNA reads TGTGCCAGCAAACGGCAGGGCAATGAGCAGTTCTTC.

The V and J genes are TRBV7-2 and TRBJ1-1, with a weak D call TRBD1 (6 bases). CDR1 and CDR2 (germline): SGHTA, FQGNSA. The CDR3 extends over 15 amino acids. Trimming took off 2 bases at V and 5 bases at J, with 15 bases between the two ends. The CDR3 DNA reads TGTGCCAGCAGCTTATTGGGGGGGCTAGGGACTGAAGCTTTCTTT. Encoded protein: CASSLLGGLGTEAFF.

Written as DNA, the CDR3 is TGTGCCAGCAGTCCAGGACTAGCGGGGGGGCTTAGACGTCGCACAGATACGCAGTATTTT. Translated: CASSPGLAGGLRRRTDTQYF. The V call is TRBV6-6, the J call TRBJ2-3, with TRBD2 matching 15 bases. Germline assignment: CDR1 MNHNY and CDR2 SVGAGI (reference sequence). Germline trimming cut 5 bases from V and 1 base from J; bases unmatched to any gene: 13. This CDR3 spans 20 amino acids.

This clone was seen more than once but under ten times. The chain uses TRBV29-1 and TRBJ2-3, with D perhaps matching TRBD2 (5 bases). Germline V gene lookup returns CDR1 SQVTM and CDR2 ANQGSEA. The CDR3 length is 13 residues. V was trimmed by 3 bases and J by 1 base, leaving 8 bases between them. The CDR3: CSVDSGGTDTQYF. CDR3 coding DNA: TGCAGCGTTGACTCCGGGGGCACAGATACGCAGTATTTT.

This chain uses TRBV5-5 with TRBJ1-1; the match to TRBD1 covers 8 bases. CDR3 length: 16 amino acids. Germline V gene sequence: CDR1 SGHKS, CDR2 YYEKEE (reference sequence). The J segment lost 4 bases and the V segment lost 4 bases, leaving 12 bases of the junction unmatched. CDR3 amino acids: CASSPLTGVVATEAFF. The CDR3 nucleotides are TGTGCCAGCAGCCCCCTGACAGGGGTAGTAGCCACTGAAGCTTTCTTT.

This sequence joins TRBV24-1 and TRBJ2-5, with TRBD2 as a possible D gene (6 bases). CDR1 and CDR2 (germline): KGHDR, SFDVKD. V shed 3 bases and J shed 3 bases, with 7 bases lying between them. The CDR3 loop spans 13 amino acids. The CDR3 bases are TGTGCCACCAGTGATGGGGGGAAAGAGACCCAGTACTTC. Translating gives CATSDGGKETQYF.

DNA of the CDR3: TGTGCCAGTAGTATAGCCCGAGACTCGATGAACACTGAAGCTTTCTTT. Translating it yields CASSIARDSMNTEAFF. V gene TRBV19 combines with J gene TRBJ1-1; no reliable D call. CDR3 length: 16 amino acids. Per the germline V gene, CDR1 is LNHDA and CDR2 is SQIVND (reference sequence). The V and J ends lost 1 base and 0 bases respectively, with 12 bases between them.

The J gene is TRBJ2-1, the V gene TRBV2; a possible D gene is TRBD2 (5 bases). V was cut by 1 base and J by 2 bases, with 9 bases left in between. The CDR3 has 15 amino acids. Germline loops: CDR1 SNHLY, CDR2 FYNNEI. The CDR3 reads CASSEDLGTYNEQFF. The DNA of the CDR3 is TGTGCCAGCAGTGAAGACCTCGGGACCTACAATGAGCAGTTCTTC.

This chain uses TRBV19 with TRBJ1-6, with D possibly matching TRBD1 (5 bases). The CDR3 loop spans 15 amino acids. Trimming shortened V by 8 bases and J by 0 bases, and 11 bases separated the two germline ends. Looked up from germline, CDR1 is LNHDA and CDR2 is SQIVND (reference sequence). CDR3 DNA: TGTGCCAGTGGCAGGGTGAACTCCTATAATTCACCCCTCCACTTT. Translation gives CASGRVNSYNSPLHF. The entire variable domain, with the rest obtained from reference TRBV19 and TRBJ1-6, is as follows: DGGITQSPKYLFRKEGQNVTLSCEQNLNHDAMYWYRQDPGQGLRLIYYSQIVNDFQKGDIAEGYSVSREKKESFPLTVTSAQKNPTAFYLCASGRVNSYNSPLHFGNGTRLTVT.

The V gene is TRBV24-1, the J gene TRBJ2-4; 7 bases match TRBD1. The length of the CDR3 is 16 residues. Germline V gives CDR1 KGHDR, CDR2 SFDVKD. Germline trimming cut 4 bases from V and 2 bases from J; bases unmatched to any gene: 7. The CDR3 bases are TGTGCCACCAGTGACCCTAGGACAGGACCCAAAAACATTCAGTACTTC. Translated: CATSDPRTGPKNIQYF.

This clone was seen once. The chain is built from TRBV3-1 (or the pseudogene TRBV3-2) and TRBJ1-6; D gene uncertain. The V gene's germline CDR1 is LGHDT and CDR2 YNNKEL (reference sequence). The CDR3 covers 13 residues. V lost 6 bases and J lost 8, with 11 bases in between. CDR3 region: CASSGDWDSPLHF. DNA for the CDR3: TGTGCCAGCAGTGGCGACTGGGATTCACCCCTCCACTTT.

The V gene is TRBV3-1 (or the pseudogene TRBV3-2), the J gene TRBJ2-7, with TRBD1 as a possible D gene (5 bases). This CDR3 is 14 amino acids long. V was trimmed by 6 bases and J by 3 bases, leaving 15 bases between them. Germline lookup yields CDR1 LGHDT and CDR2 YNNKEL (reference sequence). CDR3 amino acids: CASSSALGDYEQYF. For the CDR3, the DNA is TGTGCCAGCAGTTCAGCGTTAGGGGACTACGAGCAGTACTTC.

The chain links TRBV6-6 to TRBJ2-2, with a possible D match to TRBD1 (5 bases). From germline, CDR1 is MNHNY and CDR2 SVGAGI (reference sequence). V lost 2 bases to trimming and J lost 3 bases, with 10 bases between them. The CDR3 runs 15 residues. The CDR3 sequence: CASSYPGWDTGELFF. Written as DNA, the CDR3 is TGTGCCAGCAGTTACCCAGGGTGGGACACCGGGGAGCTGTTTTTT.

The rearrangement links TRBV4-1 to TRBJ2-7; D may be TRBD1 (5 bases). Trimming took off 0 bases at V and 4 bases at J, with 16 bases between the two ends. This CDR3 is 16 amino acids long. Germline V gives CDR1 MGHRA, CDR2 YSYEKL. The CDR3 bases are TGCGCCAGCAGCCAAGATGAAACCCTTAGGGGTTACGAGCAGTACTTC. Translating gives CASSQDETLRGYEQYF.

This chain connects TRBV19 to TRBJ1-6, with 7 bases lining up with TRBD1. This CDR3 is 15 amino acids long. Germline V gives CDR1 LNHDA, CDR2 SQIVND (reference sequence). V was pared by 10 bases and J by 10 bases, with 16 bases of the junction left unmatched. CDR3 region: CATRWAGGRGSPLHF. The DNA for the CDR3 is TGTGCCACTCGTTGGGCAGGGGGTAGGGGGTCACCCCTCCACTTT.